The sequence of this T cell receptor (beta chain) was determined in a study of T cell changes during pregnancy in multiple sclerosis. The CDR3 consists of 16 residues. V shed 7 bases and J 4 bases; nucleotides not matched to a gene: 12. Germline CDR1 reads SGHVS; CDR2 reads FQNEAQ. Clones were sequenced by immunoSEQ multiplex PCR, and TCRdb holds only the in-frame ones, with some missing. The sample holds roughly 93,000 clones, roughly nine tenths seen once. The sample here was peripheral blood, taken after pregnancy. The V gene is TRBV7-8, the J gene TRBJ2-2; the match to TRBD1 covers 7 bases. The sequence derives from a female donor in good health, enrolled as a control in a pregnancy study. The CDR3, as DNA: TGTGCCAGCATGAGGACAGGCGGGTTCTCCACCGGGGAGCTGTTTTTT. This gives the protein CASMRTGGFSTGELFF.